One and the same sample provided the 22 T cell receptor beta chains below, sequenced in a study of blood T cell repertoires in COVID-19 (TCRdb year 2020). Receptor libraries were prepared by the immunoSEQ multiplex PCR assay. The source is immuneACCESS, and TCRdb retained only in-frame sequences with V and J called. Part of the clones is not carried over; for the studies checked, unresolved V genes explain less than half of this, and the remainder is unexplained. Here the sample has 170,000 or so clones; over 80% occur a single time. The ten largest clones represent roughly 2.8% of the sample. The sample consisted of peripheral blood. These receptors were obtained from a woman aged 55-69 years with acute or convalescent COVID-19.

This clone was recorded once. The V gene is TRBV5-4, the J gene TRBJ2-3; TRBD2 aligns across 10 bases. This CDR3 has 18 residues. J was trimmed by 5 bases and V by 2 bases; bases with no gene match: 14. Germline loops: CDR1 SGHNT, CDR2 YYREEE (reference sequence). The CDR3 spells CASSLPKGSGGMIDTQYF. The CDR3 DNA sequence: TGTGCCAGCAGCTTACCCAAGGGTAGCGGGGGGATGATAGATACGCAGTATTTT.

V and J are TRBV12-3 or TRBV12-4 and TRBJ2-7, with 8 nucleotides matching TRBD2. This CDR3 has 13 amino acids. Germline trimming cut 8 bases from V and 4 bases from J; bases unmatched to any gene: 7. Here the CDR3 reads CASREGAIYEQYF. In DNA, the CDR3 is TGTGCCAGCCGGGAGGGCGCGATATACGAGCAGTACTTC.

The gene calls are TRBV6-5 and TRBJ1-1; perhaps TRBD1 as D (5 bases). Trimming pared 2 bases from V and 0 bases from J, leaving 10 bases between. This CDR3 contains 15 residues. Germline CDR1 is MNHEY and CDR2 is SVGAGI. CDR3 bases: TGTGCCAGCAGTTACGGGCCAGGGATGAACACTGAAGCTTTCTTT. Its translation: CASSYGPGMNTEAFF.

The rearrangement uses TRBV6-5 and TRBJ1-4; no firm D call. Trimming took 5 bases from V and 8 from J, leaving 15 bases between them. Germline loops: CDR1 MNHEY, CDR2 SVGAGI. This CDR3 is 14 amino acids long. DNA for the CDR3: TGTGCCAGCAGTACCCTGACGGGAGGGGAAAAACTGTTTTTT. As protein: CASSTLTGGEKLFF.

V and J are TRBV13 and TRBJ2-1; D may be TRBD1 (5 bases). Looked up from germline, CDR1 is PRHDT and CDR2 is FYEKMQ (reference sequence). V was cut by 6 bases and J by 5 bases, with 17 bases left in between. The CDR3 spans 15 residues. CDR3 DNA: TGTGCCAGCAGTAAACGACAGCGTCAAAACAATGAGCAGTTCTTC. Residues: CASSKRQRQNNEQFF. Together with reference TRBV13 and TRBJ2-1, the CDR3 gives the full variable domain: AAGVIQSPRHLIKEKRETATLKCYPIPRHDTVYWYQQGPGQDPQFLISFYEKMQSDKGSIPDRFSAQQFSDYHSELNMSSLELGDSALYFCASSKRQRQNNEQFFGPGTRLTVL.

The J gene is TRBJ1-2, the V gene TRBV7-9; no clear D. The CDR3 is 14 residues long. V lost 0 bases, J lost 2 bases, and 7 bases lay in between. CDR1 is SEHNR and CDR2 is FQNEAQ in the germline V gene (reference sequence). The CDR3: CASSLAARNYGYTF. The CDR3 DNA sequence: TGTGCCAGCAGCTTAGCGGCGCGGAACTATGGCTACACCTTC.

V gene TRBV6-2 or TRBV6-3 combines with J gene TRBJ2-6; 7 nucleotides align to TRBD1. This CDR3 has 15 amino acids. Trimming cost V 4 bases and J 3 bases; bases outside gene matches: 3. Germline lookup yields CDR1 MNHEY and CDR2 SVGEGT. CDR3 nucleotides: TGTGCCAGCAGTTCCCAGGGGGTTGGGGCCAACGTCCTGACTTTC. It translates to CASSSQGVGANVLTF.

This chain's CDR3 is CASSLEGQIYNEQFF. CDR3 DNA: TGTGCCAGCAGCTTAGAGGGCCAGATATACAATGAGCAGTTCTTC. This chain joins TRBV11-3 and TRBJ2-1; D unclear. Per the germline V gene, CDR1 is SGHNT and CDR2 is YENEEA. This CDR3 is built from 15 residues. Trimming removed 0 bases at V and 4 bases at J, with 10 bases between. The variable domain in full, with the rest retrieved from reference TRBV11-3 and TRBJ2-1, is EAGVVQSPRYKIIEKKQPVAFWCNPISGHNTLYWYLQNLGQGPELLIRYENEEAVDDSQLPKDRFSAERLKGVDSTLKIQPAELGDSAVYLCASSLEGQIYNEQFFGPGTRLTVL.

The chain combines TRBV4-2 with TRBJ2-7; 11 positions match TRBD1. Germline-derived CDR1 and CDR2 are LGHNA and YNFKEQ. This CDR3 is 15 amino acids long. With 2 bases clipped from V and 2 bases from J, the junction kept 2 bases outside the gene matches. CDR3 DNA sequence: TGTGCCAGCAGCCAAATGGGACAGGGGGCCTACGAGCAGTACTTC. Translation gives CASSQMGQGAYEQYF.

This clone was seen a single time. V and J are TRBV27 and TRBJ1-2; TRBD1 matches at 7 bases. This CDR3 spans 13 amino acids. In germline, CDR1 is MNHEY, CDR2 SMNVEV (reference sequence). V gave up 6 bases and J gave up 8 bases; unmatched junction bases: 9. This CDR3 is CASSRHATGGYTF. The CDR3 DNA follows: TGTGCCAGCAGCCGGCATGCGACAGGGGGCTACACCTTC.

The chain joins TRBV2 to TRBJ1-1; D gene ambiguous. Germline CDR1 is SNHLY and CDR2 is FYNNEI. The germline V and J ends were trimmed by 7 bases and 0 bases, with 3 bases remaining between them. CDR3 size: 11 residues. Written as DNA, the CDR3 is TGTGCCAGCAATATGAACACTGAAGCTTTCTTT. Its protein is CASNMNTEAFF.

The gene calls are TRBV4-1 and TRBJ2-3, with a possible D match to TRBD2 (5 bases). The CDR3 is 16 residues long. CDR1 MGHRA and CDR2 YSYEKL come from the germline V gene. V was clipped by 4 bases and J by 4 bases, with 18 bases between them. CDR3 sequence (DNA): TGCGCCAGCAGCCCCACTGGCGGGCATAGCGCAGATACGCAGTATTTT. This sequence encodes CASSPTGGHSADTQYF.

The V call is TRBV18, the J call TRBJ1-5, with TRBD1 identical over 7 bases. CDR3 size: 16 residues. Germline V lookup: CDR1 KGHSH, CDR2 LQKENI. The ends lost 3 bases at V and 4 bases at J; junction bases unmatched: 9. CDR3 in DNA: TGTGCCAGCTCACCCCAAGCCAGGGGGGTAAATCAGCCCCAGCATTTT. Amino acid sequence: CASSPQARGVNQPQHF.

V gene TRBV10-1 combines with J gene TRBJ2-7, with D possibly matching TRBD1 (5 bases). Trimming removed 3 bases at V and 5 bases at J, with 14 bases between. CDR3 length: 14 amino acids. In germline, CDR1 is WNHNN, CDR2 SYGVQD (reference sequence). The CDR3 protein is CASSEQAPLDEQYF. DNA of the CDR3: TGCGCCAGCAGTGAACAGGCACCCTTGGACGAGCAGTACTTC.

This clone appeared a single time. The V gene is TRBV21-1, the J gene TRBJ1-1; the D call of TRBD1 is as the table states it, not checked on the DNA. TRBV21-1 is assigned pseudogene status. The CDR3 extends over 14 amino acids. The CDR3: CASSSPGQGAEAFF. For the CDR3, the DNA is TGTGCCAGCAGCTCTCCGGGACAGGGAGCTGAAGCTTTCTTT.

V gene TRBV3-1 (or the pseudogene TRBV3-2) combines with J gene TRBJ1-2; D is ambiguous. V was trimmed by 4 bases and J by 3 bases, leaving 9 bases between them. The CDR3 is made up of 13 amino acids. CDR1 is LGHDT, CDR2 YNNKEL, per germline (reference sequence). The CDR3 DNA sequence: TGTGCCAGCAGCCGAACAGCAGACTATGGCTACACCTTC. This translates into CASSRTADYGYTF.

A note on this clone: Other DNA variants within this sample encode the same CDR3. CDR3 bases: TGTGCCAGCTCACCTCCGGGACAGGGGAATGAAAAACTGTTTTTT. Translated: CASSPPGQGNEKLFF. This sequence joins TRBV18 and TRBJ1-4; 10 bases line up with TRBD1. Looked up from germline, CDR1 is KGHSH and CDR2 is LQKENI. CDR3 length equals 15 residues. The V segment lost 3 bases and the J segment 5 bases; nucleotides outside the gene matches: 3.

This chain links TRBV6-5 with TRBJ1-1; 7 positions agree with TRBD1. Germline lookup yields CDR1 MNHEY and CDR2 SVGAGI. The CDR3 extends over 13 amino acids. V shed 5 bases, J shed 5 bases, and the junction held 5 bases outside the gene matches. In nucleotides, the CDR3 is TGTGCCAGCAGTAGGGACAGCTATACTGAAGCTTTCTTT. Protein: CASSRDSYTEAFF.

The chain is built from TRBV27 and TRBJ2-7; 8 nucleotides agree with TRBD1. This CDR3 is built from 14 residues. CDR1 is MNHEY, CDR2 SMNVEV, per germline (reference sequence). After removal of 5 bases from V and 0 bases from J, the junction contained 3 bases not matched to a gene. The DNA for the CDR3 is TGTGCCAGCAGTGAGACAGGGGACTCCTACGAGCAGTACTTC. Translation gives CASSETGDSYEQYF.

The DNA of the CDR3 is TGTGCCAGCAGCCAATATAGCAATCAGCCCCAGCATTTT. It is translated as CASSQYSNQPQHF. The chain has TRBV14 and TRBJ1-5; the D is unclear. This CDR3 spans 13 amino acids. CDR1 and CDR2 from the germline V gene are SGHDN and FVKESK. Deletions cut 2 bases from V and 0 bases from J, with 2 bases between.

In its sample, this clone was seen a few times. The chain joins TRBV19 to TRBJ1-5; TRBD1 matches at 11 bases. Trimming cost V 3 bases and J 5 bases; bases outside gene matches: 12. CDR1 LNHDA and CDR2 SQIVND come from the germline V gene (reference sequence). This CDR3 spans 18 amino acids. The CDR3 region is CASSIFGQGAIRDQPQHF. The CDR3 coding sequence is TGTGCCAGTAGTATTTTCGGACAGGGGGCGATTCGGGATCAGCCCCAGCATTTT.

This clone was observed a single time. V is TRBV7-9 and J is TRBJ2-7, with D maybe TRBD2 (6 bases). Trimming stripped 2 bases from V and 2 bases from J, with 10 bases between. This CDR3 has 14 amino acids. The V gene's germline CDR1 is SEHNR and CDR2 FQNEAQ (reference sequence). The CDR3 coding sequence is TGTGCCAGCAGCTTATACGCGGGGCCCTACGAGCAGTACTTC. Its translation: CASSLYAGPYEQYF.